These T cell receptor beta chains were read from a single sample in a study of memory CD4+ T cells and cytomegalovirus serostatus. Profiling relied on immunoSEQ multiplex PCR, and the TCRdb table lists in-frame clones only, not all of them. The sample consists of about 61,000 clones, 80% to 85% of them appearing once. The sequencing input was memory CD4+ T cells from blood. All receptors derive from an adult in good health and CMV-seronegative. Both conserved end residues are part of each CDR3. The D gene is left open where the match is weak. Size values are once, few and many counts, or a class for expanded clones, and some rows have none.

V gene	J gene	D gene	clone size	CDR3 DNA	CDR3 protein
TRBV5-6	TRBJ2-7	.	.	TGTGCCAGCAGCTTGGCGGGGGCGACCTACGAGCAGTACTTC	CASSLAGATYEQYF
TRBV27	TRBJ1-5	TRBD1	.	TGTGCCAGCAGTTCAGGGGGCAGGGGTCAGCCCCAGCATTTT	CASSSGGRGQPQHF
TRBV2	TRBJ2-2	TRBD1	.	TGTGCCAGCAGGCGTGGACAGGGCAGAGGTTCCGGGGAGCTGTTTTTT	CASRRGQGRGSGELFF
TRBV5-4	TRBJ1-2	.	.	TGTGCCAGCAGCATCGGGGGTAGAGCTAACTATGGCTACACCTTC	CASSIGGRANYGYTF
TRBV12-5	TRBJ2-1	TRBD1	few	TGTGCTAGTGGTCCGGGACAGGGGGCAGGGGAGCAGTTCTTC	CASGPGQGAGEQFF
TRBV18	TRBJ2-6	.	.	TGTGCCAGCTCACCAGGTGGCAGGGGTGCTGGGGCCAACGTCCTGACTTTC	CASSPGGRGAGANVLTF
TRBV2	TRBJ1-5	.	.	TGTGCCAGCAGTGAGCGTGGAGGGGAGTTTGGTCAGCCCCAGCATTTT	CASSERGGEFGQPQHF
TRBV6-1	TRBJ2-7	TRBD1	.	TGTGCCAGCAGCCGAGACAGGGGGGACGAGCAGTACTTC	CASSRDRGDEQYF
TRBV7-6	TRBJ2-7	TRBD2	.	TGTGCCAGCAGCTTAGTTCTAGCGGGAGTAGGGGAGCAGTACTTC	CASSLVLAGVGEQYF
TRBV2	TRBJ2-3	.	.	TGTGCCAGCAGTGAAGCCGGGCTTAGAGGGACAGATACGCAGTATTTT	CASSEAGLRGTDTQYF
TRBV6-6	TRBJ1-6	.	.	TGTGCCAGCAGCAAGGGCAGGGTCGGGGCTTCACCCCTCCACTTT	CASSKGRVGASPLHF
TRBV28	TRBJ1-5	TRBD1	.	TGTGCCAGCAGCCCACCGTCGGTCGGGACAGGTGGTCAGCCCCAGCATTTT	CASSPPSVGTGGQPQHF
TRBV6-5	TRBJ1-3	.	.	TGTGCCAGCAGTTACGGGAGAGCTGGAAACACCATATATTTT	CASSYGRAGNTIYF
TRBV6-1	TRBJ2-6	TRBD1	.	TGTGCCGCTTCGACAGGGCGCTCTGGGGCCAACGTCCTGACTTTC	CAASTGRSGANVLTF
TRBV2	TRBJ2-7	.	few	TGTGCCAGCAGGAGGTCCGGACTGGGGTACGAGCAGTACTTC	CASRRSGLGYEQYF
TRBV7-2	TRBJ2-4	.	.	TGTGCCAGCAGCGAATGGGCCGGGCGGTTAGCCAAAAACATTCAGTACTTC	CASSEWAGRLAKNIQYF
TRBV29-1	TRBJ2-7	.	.	TGCAGCGTTGAAGATCTGTGGGAGCCTTACGAGCAGTACTTC	CSVEDLWEPYEQYF
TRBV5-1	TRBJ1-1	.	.	TGCGCCAGCAGCTTGGACGGGCAGAACACTGAAGCTTTCTTT	CASSLDGQNTEAFF
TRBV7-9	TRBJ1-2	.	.	TGTGCCAGCAGCTTGGATACATGGGTGCGGCAGGTTAAAGACTATGGCTACACCTTC	CASSLDTWVRQVKDYGYTF
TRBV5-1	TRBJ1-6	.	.	TGCGCCAGCAGCTTGACGGAATCTTCACCCCTCCACTTT	CASSLTESSPLHF
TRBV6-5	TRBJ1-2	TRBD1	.	TGTGCCAGCAGAGAACAGGGGACAGGCTATGGCTACACCTTC	CASREQGTGYGYTF
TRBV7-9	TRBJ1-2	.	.	TGTGCCAGCAGCTCCTCGACATCTGGCTACACCTTC	CASSSSTSGYTF
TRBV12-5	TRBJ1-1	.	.	TGTGCTAGTGGTTTGGGGGGCGCGCACACTGAAGCTTTCTTT	CASGLGGAHTEAFF
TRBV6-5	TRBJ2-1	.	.	TGTGCCAGCAGCTGGCATGGGGAGCAGTTCTTC	CASSWHGEQFF
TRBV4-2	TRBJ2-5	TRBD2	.	TGTGCCAGCAGCCAAGAAGGCGGGGGGGGCCGGGAGACCCAGTACTTC	CASSQEGGGGRETQYF
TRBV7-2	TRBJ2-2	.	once	TGTGCCAGCAGCTTAGATGGGGCGGTTCCAGGCGGGGAGCTGTTTTTT	CASSLDGAVPGGELFF
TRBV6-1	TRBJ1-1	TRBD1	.	TGTGCCAGCAGTGATACAGGGGGGAACACTGGAGCTTTCTTT	CASSDTGGNTGAFF
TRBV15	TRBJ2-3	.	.	TGTGCCACCAGCAGAGGGTCGGGGGGCGAGAGTACAGATACGCAGTATTTT	CATSRGSGGESTDTQYF